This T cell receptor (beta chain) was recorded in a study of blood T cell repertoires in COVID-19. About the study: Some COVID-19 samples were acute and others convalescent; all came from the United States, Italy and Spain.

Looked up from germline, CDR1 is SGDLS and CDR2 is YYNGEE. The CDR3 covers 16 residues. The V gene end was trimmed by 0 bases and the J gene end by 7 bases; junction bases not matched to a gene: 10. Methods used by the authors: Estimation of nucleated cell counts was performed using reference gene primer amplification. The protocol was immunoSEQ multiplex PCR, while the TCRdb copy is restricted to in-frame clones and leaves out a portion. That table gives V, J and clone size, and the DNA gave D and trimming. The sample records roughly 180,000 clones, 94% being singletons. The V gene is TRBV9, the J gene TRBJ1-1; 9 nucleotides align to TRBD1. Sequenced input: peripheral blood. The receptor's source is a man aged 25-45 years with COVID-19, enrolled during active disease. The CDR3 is CASSVDGTGMDSEAFF. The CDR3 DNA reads TGTGCCAGCAGCGTAGACGGGACAGGGATGGATAGTGAAGCTTTCTTT. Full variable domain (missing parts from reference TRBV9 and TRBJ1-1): DSGVTQTPKHLITATGQRVTLRCSPRSGDLSVYWYQQSLDQGLQFLIQYYNGEERAKGNILERFSAQQFPDLHSELNLSSLELGDSALYFCASSVDGTGMDSEAFFGQGTRLTVV.